This T cell receptor beta chain derives from a study of regulatory T cells in long-lasting Graves disease. In the study overall: Antithyroid drug intake by newly diagnosed Graves' patients had lasted under 3 months. Broader study findings: Favoring TRBV28, TRBJ1-2 and TRBJ2-5 was a feature seen in persistent disease.

Construction of TCR beta libraries relied on iRepertoire HTBI primers and on Arm-PCR targeting CDR3 regions. TCRdb recomputed calls from the multiplex PCR reads with MiXCR, one row per CDR3 protein. The sample has around 250,000 distinct CDR3 sequences; 20% are singletons. Time point meaning: newly diagnosed GD, antithyroid drugs for less than 3 months. PBMC-derived RNA was used for the TCR library. Patients all came to the study from an endocrinology department in Xi'an, China. EDTA tubes collected around 10 milliliters of peripheral blood. Unmatched junction bases numbered 8, after V lost 7 bases and J lost 7 bases. There are 13 residues in the CDR3. Germline CDR1 reads DFQATT; CDR2 reads SNEGSKA (reference sequence). This clonotype was found many times. The antigen is unknown.

V gene TRBV20-1 combines with J gene TRBJ2-4, with 9 bases that match TRBD2. This material consisted of peripheral blood mononuclear cells (PBMCs), taken at new diagnosis, from a patient treated with antithyroid drugs. This clonotype was sampled from a female donor with Graves disease. The CDR3 loop is CSVSTSGRNIQYF. Written as DNA, the CDR3 is TGCAGTGTGTCGACTAGCGGAAGGAACATTCAGTACTTC.